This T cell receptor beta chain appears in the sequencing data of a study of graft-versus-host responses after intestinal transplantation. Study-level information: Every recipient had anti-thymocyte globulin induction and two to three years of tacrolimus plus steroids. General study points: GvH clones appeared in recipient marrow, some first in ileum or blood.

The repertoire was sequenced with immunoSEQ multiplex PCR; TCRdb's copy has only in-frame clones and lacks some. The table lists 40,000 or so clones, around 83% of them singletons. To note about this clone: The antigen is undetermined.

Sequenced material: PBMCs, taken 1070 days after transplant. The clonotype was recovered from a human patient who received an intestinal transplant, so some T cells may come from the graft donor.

The CDR3 is CASSLKGQGTGGELFF. CDR3 coding DNA: TGTGCCAGCAGCTTAAAGGGCCAGGGGACGGGCGGGGAGCTGTTTTTT. The gene calls are TRBV11-2 and TRBJ2-2; possibly TRBD1 for D (6 bases). CDR3 length equals 16 residues. Germline V gene sequence: CDR1 SGHAT, CDR2 FQNNGV. V lost 2 bases to trimming and J lost 7 bases, with 17 bases between them.